The 29 T cell receptor beta chains reported below all come from one sample, sequenced in a study of CD8 T cells in ankylosing spondylitis. Whole-study findings and limits: Typical of ankylosing spondylitis blood, it appeared, was a TCR beta motif of eight highly homologous variants.

Their antigen targets remain unknown. TCRdb re-called the 5' RACE reads through MiXCR, storing one row per CDR3 protein. This table holds 350,000 to 550,000 distinct CDR3 sequences, roughly 27% found once. Specimen: blood, either unsorted or a sorted T cell fraction (not recorded which). The receptors derive from a male donor with ankylosing spondylitis.

In its sample, this clonotype was seen many times. V and J are TRBV3-1 and TRBJ1-2; tentatively, D is TRBD1 (6 bases). Germline V lookup: CDR1 LGHDT, CDR2 YNNKEL (reference sequence). The V gene lost 0 bases and the J gene lost 4 bases, with 15 bases spanning the gap. The CDR3 consists of 16 residues. The CDR3 region is CASSQDWGGRGYGYTF. The DNA of the CDR3 is TGTGCCAGCAGCCAAGATTGGGGGGGGCGAGGCTATGGCTACACCTTC.

This chain connects TRBV12-3 or TRBV12-4 to TRBJ1-1, with D maybe TRBD1 (6 bases). The germline V and J ends were trimmed by 6 bases and 6 bases, with 14 bases remaining between them. The CDR3 extends over 13 amino acids. This CDR3 is CASRQGQFAEAFF. The CDR3 coding sequence is TGTGCCAGCAGACAAGGACAGTTTGCTGAAGCTTTCTTT.

This clonotype was counted only a few times. The rearrangement joins TRBV12-3 or TRBV12-4 to TRBJ1-1; 8 bases map to TRBD1. The CDR3 contains 15 residues. The ends lost 5 bases at V and 5 bases at J; junction bases unmatched: 10. The CDR3 coding sequence is TGTGCCAGCAGTCGTACAGGGGGGCAGAGTACTGAAGCTTTCTTT. The encoded protein is CASSRTGGQSTEAFF.

This chain links TRBV27 with TRBJ1-6; possible D gene TRBD1, 6 bases. From germline, CDR1 is MNHEY and CDR2 SMNVEV (reference sequence). Between the trimmed V and J ends, which lost 6 bases and 10 bases, there was a span of 10 bases. This CDR3 region has 12 residues. The CDR3 region is CASSGRGSPLHF. The CDR3 DNA is TGTGCCAGCAGCGGAAGGGGGTCACCCCTCCACTTT.

The table lists this clonotype with a few counts. The gene calls are TRBV12-3 or TRBV12-4 and TRBJ1-3, with D perhaps matching TRBD1 (6 bases). The germline V and J ends were trimmed by 5 bases and 5 bases, with 10 bases remaining between them. The CDR3 runs to 13 residues. The CDR3 sequence: CASSPDRRNTIYF. The CDR3 DNA follows: TGTGCCAGCAGTCCCGACAGGAGAAACACCATATATTTT.

This clonotype has more than one count but fewer than ten. The V and J genes are TRBV4-2 and TRBJ2-3, with D possibly being TRBD2 (5 bases). Looked up from germline, CDR1 is LGHNA and CDR2 is YNFKEQ. The CDR3 runs 15 residues. Trimming took off 0 bases at V and 0 bases at J, with 7 bases between the two ends. In nucleotides, the CDR3 is TGTGCCAGCAGCCAAGAGCTAGCAAGCACAGATACGCAGTATTTT. It codes for CASSQELASTDTQYF.

In this sample, this clonotype turned up a few times. The rearrangement joins TRBV20-1 to TRBJ1-1; D remains ambiguous. Between the trimmed V and J ends, which lost 1 base and 6 bases, there was a span of 9 bases. The CDR3 length is 12 residues. Germline CDR1 and CDR2: DFQATT and SNEGSKA (reference sequence). The CDR3 coding sequence is TGCAGTGCTAGAGCAAGGACCCCTGAAGCTTTCTTT. The encoded protein is CSARARTPEAFF.

J is TRBJ2-5 and V is TRBV3-1; D possibly corresponds to TRBD2 (6 bases). Trimming took 3 bases from V and 7 from J, leaving 12 bases between them. Germline values: CDR1 LGHDT, CDR2 YNNKEL (reference sequence). The CDR3 sequence is 13 residues long. This CDR3 is CASSHGTLRTQYF. The CDR3 DNA reads TGTGCCAGCAGCCACGGGACTTTGAGGACCCAGTACTTC.

This chain connects TRBV5-1 to TRBJ2-7; no clear D gene. Trimming stripped 1 base from V and 4 bases from J, with 9 bases between. The germline V gene encodes CDR1 SGHRS and CDR2 YFSETQ. The CDR3 covers 13 residues. CDR3 coding DNA: TGCGCCAGCAGCTTGCAAGCCGAGTACGAGCAGTACTTC. Its translation: CASSLQAEYEQYF. Drawing the rest from reference TRBV5-1 and TRBJ2-7, the complete variable domain is KAGVTQTPRYLIKTRGQQVTLSCSPISGHRSVSWYQQTPGQGLQFLFEYFSETQRNKGNFPGRFSGRQFSNSRSEMNVSTLELGDSALYLCASSLQAEYEQYFGPGTRLTVT.

Details on this clonotype: Given a much more abundant clone one base away, this may be a read error. The genes are TRBV7-6 and TRBJ1-4; TRBD1 agrees at 7 bases. Germline assignment: CDR1 SGHVS and CDR2 FNYEAQ. V lost 1 base to trimming and J lost 3 bases; unmatched junction nucleotides: 2. The CDR3 contains 15 residues. CDR3 amino acids: CASSLEGTANEKLFF. CDR3 DNA: TGTGCCAGCAGCTTAGAGGGGACAGCTAATGAAAAACTGTTTTTT.

The rearrangement links TRBV20-1 to TRBJ2-3; 9 bases are shared with TRBD2. V lost 2 bases, J lost 7 bases, and 7 bases stayed unmatched. Germline V gene lookup returns CDR1 DFQATT and CDR2 SNEGSKA (reference sequence). The CDR3 runs to 14 residues. In DNA form, the CDR3 reads TGCAGTGCTAGAATCGCGGGAGGGCAAAATACGCAGTATTTT. It specifies CSARIAGGQNTQYF.

V gene TRBV18 combines with J gene TRBJ1-5; 9 positions match TRBD1. With V trimmed by 5 bases and J by 6 bases, 8 bases remained unmatched. CDR3 length: 15 amino acids. Germline V gene lookup returns CDR1 KGHSH and CDR2 LQKENI. DNA of the CDR3: TGTGCCAGCTCAGCAAACAGGGGGCTCGGTCAGCCCCAGCATTTT. Encoded protein: CASSANRGLGQPQHF.

As concerns this clonotype: Germline is not matched at one junction end, which may reflect a read error. V is TRBV7-2 and J is TRBJ1-1, with D uncertain. The germline CDR1 and CDR2 sequences are SGHTA and FQGNSA. This CDR3 has 14 residues. CDR3 protein: CASNLEGLNTEAFF. The CDR3 DNA is TGTGCTAGCAACCTGGAAGGGTTGAACACTGAAGCTTTCTTT.

The chain is built from TRBV15 and TRBJ1-5; D gene uncertain. From germline, CDR1 is LNHNV and CDR2 YYDKDF (reference sequence). The CDR3 has 15 amino acids. Between the trimmed V and J ends, which lost 0 bases and 2 bases, there was a span of 8 bases. The CDR3 region is CATSRDYGGNQPQHF. In DNA, the CDR3 is TGTGCCACCAGCAGAGATTACGGGGGCAATCAGCCCCAGCATTTT.

This chain connects TRBV12-3 or TRBV12-4 to TRBJ2-1; TRBD1 matches at 7 bases. The ends lost 7 bases at V and 3 bases at J; junction bases unmatched: 9. The CDR3 is made up of 15 amino acids. This CDR3 reads CASKGGRGYYNEQFF. DNA of the CDR3: TGTGCCAGCAAAGGGGGCAGGGGGTACTACAATGAGCAGTTCTTC.

This clonotype appeared a few times. The chain combines TRBV20-1 with TRBJ2-3; possibly TRBD2 for D (6 bases). The CDR3 is made up of 17 amino acids. CDR1 DFQATT and CDR2 SNEGSKA come from the germline V gene (reference sequence). Deletions cut 5 bases from V and 0 bases from J, with 21 bases between. As DNA, the CDR3 is TGCAGTGCTGGAGGGGAGTCGGCGGGGCAGAGCACAGATACGCAGTATTTT. This codes for CSAGGESAGQSTDTQYF.

This chain uses TRBV7-2 with TRBJ2-7; 8 bases agree with TRBD1. Looked up from germline, CDR1 is SGHTA and CDR2 is FQGNSA. This CDR3 has 13 residues. J gave up 2 bases and V 3 bases, and 0 bases lay outside the gene matches. The chain's CDR3 is CASSLTGAYEQYV. The CDR3 DNA follows: TGTGCCAGCAGCTTGACAGGGGCCTACGAGCAGTACGTC.

This clonotype was counted only a few times. The rearrangement joins TRBV9 to TRBJ2-1; 9 bases align to TRBD1. The CDR3 sequence is 14 residues long. Germline V lookup: CDR1 SGDLS, CDR2 YYNGEE. Trimming took 2 bases from V and 4 from J; bases not matched to a gene: 1. The CDR3: CASSVGTGYNEQFF. For the CDR3, the DNA is TGTGCCAGCAGCGTCGGGACAGGGTACAATGAGCAGTTCTTC.

The rearrangement joins TRBV30 to TRBJ2-5; D may correspond to TRBD1 or TRBD2 (5 bases each). The CDR3 runs to 16 residues. Germline V CDR1 and CDR2: GTSNPN, SVGIG (reference sequence). V was clipped by 1 base and J by 5 bases, with 20 bases between them. In DNA form, the CDR3 reads TGTGCCTGGAGTGGAGCTATCGGGGTGGGACGGGAGACCCAGTACTTC. This codes for CAWSGAIGVGRETQYF. The full variable domain, completed using reference TRBV30 and TRBJ2-5, is SQTIHQWPATLVQPVGSPLSLECTVEGTSNPNLYWYRQAAGRGLQLLFYSVGIGQISSEVPQNLSASRPQDRQFILSSKKLLLSDSGFYLCAWSGAIGVGRETQYFGPGTRLLVL.

V gene TRBV20-1 combines with J gene TRBJ2-2; TRBD2 matches 10 bases. J gave up 4 bases and V 4 bases, and 3 bases lay outside the gene matches. Germline CDR1 is DFQATT and CDR2 is SNEGSKA (reference sequence). The CDR3 consists of 14 residues. CDR3 region: CSATGTSVTGELFF. The DNA of the CDR3 is TGCAGTGCTACCGGGACTAGCGTCACCGGGGAGCTGTTTTTT.

The V gene is TRBV20-1, the J gene TRBJ2-7; TRBD1 matches 8 bases. The CDR3 loop spans 14 amino acids. Germline values: CDR1 DFQATT, CDR2 SNEGSKA (reference sequence). The V gene end was trimmed by 1 base and the J gene end by 0 bases; junction bases not matched to a gene: 2. Here the CDR3 DNA reads TGCAGTGCTAGAGCTGGACAGGGCTCCTACGAGCAGTACTTC. Amino acid sequence: CSARAGQGSYEQYF.

The chain couples TRBV5-1 to TRBJ2-5; 9 bases are shared with TRBD1. J lost 5 bases, V lost 3 bases, and 11 bases had no gene match. CDR3 length equals 16 residues. From germline, CDR1 is SGHRS and CDR2 YFSETQ. The DNA of the CDR3 is TGCGCCAGCAGCTACAATGCACAGGGGGCTCGGGAGACCCAGTACTTC. Translating gives CASSYNAQGARETQYF.

The chain uses TRBV20-1 and TRBJ1-2; 7 bases agree with TRBD1. V was clipped by 5 bases and J by 6 bases; unmatched bases: 6. Germline CDR1 DFQATT, CDR2 SNEGSKA (reference sequence). The CDR3 runs to 12 residues. The CDR3 protein is CSAFDRADGYTF. The CDR3 DNA reads as TGCAGTGCTTTTGACAGGGCTGATGGCTACACCTTC.

Ten or more counts support this clonotype. This chain joins TRBV5-1 and TRBJ2-1; 12 bases align to TRBD2. CDR1 SGHRS and CDR2 YFSETQ come from the germline V gene. The CDR3 totals 19 residues. With V trimmed by 4 bases and J by 0 bases, 11 bases remained unmatched. The CDR3 reads CASSDDGLAGGRSYNEQFF. CDR3 coding DNA: TGCGCCAGCAGCGACGATGGTCTAGCGGGAGGGCGCTCCTACAATGAGCAGTTCTTC.

The chain uses TRBV2 and TRBJ2-5, with TRBD1 matching 8 bases. This CDR3 is 13 amino acids long. J lost 4 bases, V lost 5 bases, and 3 bases had no gene match. From germline, CDR1 is SNHLY and CDR2 FYNNEI. The DNA for the CDR3 is TGTGCCAGCAGTCAGGGGGCCGGAGAGACCCAGTACTTC. Amino acids: CASSQGAGETQYF. The whole variable domain, remainder taken from reference TRBV2 and TRBJ2-5, is EPEVTQTPSHQVTQMGQEVILRCVPISNHLYFYWYRQILGQKVEFLVSFYNNEISEKSEIFDDQFSVERPDGSNFTLKIRSTKLEDSAMYFCASSQGAGETQYFGPGTRLLVL.

The chain employs TRBV5-1 and TRBJ2-3; TRBD1 agrees at 8 bases. In germline, CDR1 is SGHRS, CDR2 YFSETQ. The CDR3 is made up of 15 amino acids. Unmatched junction bases numbered 5, after V lost 4 bases and J lost 1 base. The CDR3 region has the DNA TGCGCCAGCAGCCCTCTGACAGGGGGCACAGATACGCAGTATTTT. The encoded protein is CASSPLTGGTDTQYF.

This clonotype was seen a handful of times. V is TRBV5-1 and J is TRBJ2-1, with D uncertain. The V gene lost 2 bases and the J gene lost 9 bases, with 12 bases spanning the gap. Per germline, CDR1 SGHRS and CDR2 YFSETQ. The CDR3 totals 13 residues. DNA for the CDR3: TGCGCCAGCAGCTTACACCGACCAAGTGAGCAGTTCTTC. Translation: CASSLHRPSEQFF. Full variable domain (rest looked up from reference TRBV5-1 and TRBJ2-1): KAGVTQTPRYLIKTRGQQVTLSCSPISGHRSVSWYQQTPGQGLQFLFEYFSETQRNKGNFPGRFSGRQFSNSRSEMNVSTLELGDSALYLCASSLHRPSEQFFGPGTRLTVL.

The rearrangement joins TRBV11-2 to TRBJ1-6; D may be TRBD1 (5 bases). V shed 2 bases and J shed 10 bases, with 15 bases lying between them. From germline, CDR1 is SGHAT and CDR2 FQNNGV. This CDR3 spans 15 amino acids. In DNA, the CDR3 is TGTGCCAGCAGCTTATGGGGACTCGCAAACTCACCCCTCCACTTT. This codes for CASSLWGLANSPLHF.

The chain carries TRBV7-2 and TRBJ2-3; tentatively, D is TRBD2 (5 bases). CDR1 is SGHTA, CDR2 FQGNSA, per germline. Trimming stripped 0 bases from V and 3 bases from J, with 13 bases between. The CDR3 loop spans 16 amino acids. CDR3 coding DNA: TGTGCCAGCAGCTTAGCGCCTCGGGGTCTGACAGATACGCAGTATTTT. Its protein is CASSLAPRGLTDTQYF.